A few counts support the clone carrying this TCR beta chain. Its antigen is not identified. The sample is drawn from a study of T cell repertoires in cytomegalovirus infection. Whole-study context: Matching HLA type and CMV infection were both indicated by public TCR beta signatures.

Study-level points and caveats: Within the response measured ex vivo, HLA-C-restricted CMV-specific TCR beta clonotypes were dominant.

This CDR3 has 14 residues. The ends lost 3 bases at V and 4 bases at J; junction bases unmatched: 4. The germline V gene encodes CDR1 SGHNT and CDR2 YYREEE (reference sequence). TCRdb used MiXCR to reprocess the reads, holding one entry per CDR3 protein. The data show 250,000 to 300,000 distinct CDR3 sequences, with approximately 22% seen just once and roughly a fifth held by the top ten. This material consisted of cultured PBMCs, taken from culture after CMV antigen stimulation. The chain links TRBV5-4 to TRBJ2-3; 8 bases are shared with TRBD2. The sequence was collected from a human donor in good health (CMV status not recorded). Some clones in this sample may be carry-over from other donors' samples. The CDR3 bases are TGTGCCAGCAGCTCCCGGACTAGCTCAGATACGCAGTATTTT. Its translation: CASSSRTSSDTQYF.